This T cell receptor beta chain was observed in a study of immune heterogeneity within non-small cell lung tumors. Study as a whole: The tumors comprised 4 squamous cell carcinomas, around 11 non-squamous carcinomas and 1 not otherwise specified. Study observations and caveats: Locally, T-cell clonality showed a moderate but significant correlation with tumor mutational burden measured at the same site (R roughly 0.3).

TCR beta CDR3 amplification used multiplex PCR with 32 V and 13 J primers. TCRdb itself ran the multiplex PCR reads through MiXCR, one entry per CDR3 protein. This sample has about 16,000 distinct CDR3 sequences, with approximately 30% found just once. This CDR3 contains 16 residues. Trimming took off 0 bases at V and 3 bases at J, with 9 bases between the two ends. The germline CDR1 and CDR2 sequences are SEHNR and FQNEAQ (reference sequence). Template material comprised bulk tumor genomic DNA at 550 to 650 ng per sample. Several biopsies were spaced far apart within each primary tumor and obtained as surgery took place. Patients went through curative surgery, and their non-small cell lung cancer was untreated and newly diagnosed. This clonotype was counted many times. Its specificity is not known.

The source of this sequence is a woman in her forties or fifties with non-small cell lung cancer. V usage is TRBV7-9 and J usage is TRBJ2-6; tentative D call: TRBD2 (5 bases). Sequencing was done on a sample of lung tumor tissue. CDR3 coding DNA: TGTGCCAGCAGCTTAGCAGCGGTACTTGGGGCCAACGTCCTGACTTTC. Translated, it gives CASSLAAVLGANVLTF.